Below are 29 T cell receptor beta chains sequenced from a single sample in a study of CD8+CD57+ T cells in acquired aplastic anemia. The template used for profiling TCR beta VDJ and CDR3 was genomic DNA. Via MiXCR, TCRdb re-called the reads, giving one row per CDR3 protein. The sample comprises roughly 500,000 distinct CDR3 sequences, roughly 34% of which are singletons, and 0.8% to 0.85% rests with the top ten. For sequencing, patients were chosen who had shown expansion of CD8+CD57+ cells by flow cytometry. Sequencing input: sorted CD4+, CD8+, or CD8+CD57+ T cells (not recorded which) from PBMCs. The source is a human donor with aplastic anemia.

The V gene is TRBV7-6, the J gene TRBJ1-3; D gene unclear. Germline values: CDR1 SGHVS, CDR2 FNYEAQ. V lost 1 base and J lost 0, with 16 bases in between. CDR3 length equals 18 residues. This CDR3 is CASSLDGVLSPSGNTIYF. CDR3 nucleotides: TGTGCCAGCAGCTTAGATGGGGTACTTAGCCCCTCTGGAAACACCATATATTTT.

At least ten counts were recorded for this clonotype. This chain connects TRBV10-3 to TRBJ1-1; possibly TRBD1 for D (6 bases). The CDR3 extends over 14 amino acids. Trimming took 6 bases from V and 3 from J, leaving 14 bases between them. The germline gives CDR1 ENHRY, CDR2 SYGVKD. CDR3 coding DNA: TGTGCCATCAGGCCTCTACAGGGACACACTGAAGCTTTCTTT. Translating it yields CAIRPLQGHTEAFF.

This clonotype has a count of ten or more. CDR3 residues: CASSLSVSLNQPQHF. The CDR3 bases are TGTGCCAGCAGCTTATCAGTCTCTCTCAATCAGCCCCAGCATTTT. The chain combines TRBV7-2 with TRBJ1-5, with D unclear. Trimming took 2 bases from V and 3 from J, leaving 11 bases between them. The CDR3 is made up of 15 amino acids. CDR1 SGHTA and CDR2 FQGNSA come from the germline V gene.

J is TRBJ2-7 and V is TRBV5-6; 10 bases are shared with TRBD1. The J segment lost 2 bases and the V segment lost 5 bases, leaving 13 bases of the junction unmatched. The CDR3 sequence is 17 residues long. From germline, CDR1 is SGHDT and CDR2 YYEEEE. CDR3 nucleotides: TGTGCCAGCAGACCCACCGGGACAGGGGCCCTTGCCTACGAGCAGTACTTC. This gives the protein CASRPTGTGALAYEQYF.

This clonotype was detected only once. The chain carries TRBV19 and TRBJ2-7, with 8 nucleotides matching TRBD1. Losses at the gene ends were 4 bases for V and 2 bases for J; bases not matched to a gene: 4. Germline V CDR1 and CDR2: LNHDA, SQIVND (reference sequence). CDR3 length equals 14 residues. The DNA of the CDR3 is TGTGCCAGTAGTAAAAACAGGGGGGCCTACGAGCAGTACTTC. As protein: CASSKNRGAYEQYF.

V usage is TRBV5-4 and J usage is TRBJ2-5; TRBD1 is a possible D gene (5 bases). Germline CDR1 is SGHNT and CDR2 is YYREEE (reference sequence). The CDR3 contains 14 residues. V lost 2 bases and J 2 bases, leaving 10 bases between the germline ends. CDR3 sequence: CASSFQGWQETQYF. The CDR3 nucleotides are TGTGCCAGCAGCTTTCAGGGTTGGCAAGAGACCCAGTACTTC.

This clonotype showed up many times. The V gene is TRBV25-1, the J gene TRBJ2-6; a possible D gene is TRBD1 (6 bases). The CDR3 covers 18 residues. Germline assignment: CDR1 MGHDK and CDR2 SYGVNS. Between the trimmed V and J ends, which lost 2 bases and 4 bases, there was a span of 18 bases. The DNA of the CDR3 is TGTGCCAGCAGTGAAGCGAGTTCGGGTCAGGGGGGGGCCAACGTCCTGACTTTC. This gives the protein CASSEASSGQGGANVLTF.

The sample holds many counts of this clonotype. This chain uses TRBV7-6 with TRBJ2-5, with D hard to call. The CDR3 contains 16 residues. Trimming left V 1 base short and J 0 bases short, with 12 bases between. Germline lookup yields CDR1 SGHVS and CDR2 FNYEAQ. Here the CDR3 reads CASSLGPTAHQETQYF. CDR3 DNA: TGTGCCAGCAGCTTAGGACCGACGGCCCACCAAGAGACCCAGTACTTC.

This clonotype turned up a few times. The rearrangement uses TRBV2 and TRBJ2-7, with TRBD2 matching 11 bases. Germline V gene data show CDR1 as SNHLY and CDR2 as FYNNEI. V shed 7 bases, J shed 3 bases, and the junction held 5 bases outside the gene matches. The CDR3 is made up of 14 amino acids. CDR3 loop: CASTLAGGNYEQYV. CDR3 DNA: TGTGCCAGCACGTTAGCGGGAGGGAACTACGAGCAGTACGTC.

The rearrangement links TRBV7-8 to TRBJ2-2, with TRBD1 identical over 9 bases. The CDR3 is 17 residues long. Trimming at V came to 4 bases and at J to 4 bases, leaving 10 bases not matched to a gene. Germline loops: CDR1 SGHVS, CDR2 FQNEAQ. The CDR3 spells CASSSGQGRVSTGELFF. The CDR3 nucleotides read TGTGCCAGCAGCTCAGGACAGGGGCGAGTCAGCACCGGGGAGCTGTTTTTT. The full variable domain, its missing parts supplied by reference TRBV7-8 and TRBJ2-2, is GAGVSQSPRYKVAKRGQDVALRCDPISGHVSLFWYQQALGQGPEFLTYFQNEAQLDKSGLPSDRFFAERPEGSVSTLKIQRTQQEDSAVYLCASSSGQGRVSTGELFFGEGSRLTVL.

This clonotype has more than one count but fewer than ten. The gene calls are TRBV14 and TRBJ1-5; 7 bases are shared with TRBD1. This CDR3 has 16 amino acids. CDR1 and CDR2 from the germline V gene are SGHDN and FVKESK. Germline trimming cut 1 base from V and 7 bases from J; bases unmatched to any gene: 10. The CDR3 sequence is CASSQGYRGKRQPQHF. DNA for the CDR3: TGTGCCAGCAGCCAAGGCTACAGGGGTAAGAGACAGCCCCAGCATTTT. Complete variable domain (other parts from reference TRBV14 and TRBJ1-5): EAGVTQFPSHSVIEKGQTVTLRCDPISGHDNLYWYRRVMGKEIKFLLHFVKESKQDESGMPNNRFLAERTGGTYSTLKVQPAELEDSGVYFCASSQGYRGKRQPQHFGDGTRLSIL.

This clonotype occurred a few times. The rearrangement links TRBV4-2 to TRBJ2-2, with 7 bases matching TRBD2. Germline loops: CDR1 LGHNA, CDR2 YNFKEQ. This CDR3 is built from 14 residues. V lost 0 bases, J lost 8 bases, and 3 bases stayed unmatched. The chain's CDR3 is CASSQESRGGELFF. CDR3 DNA: TGTGCCAGCAGCCAAGAATCGCGGGGGGGGGAGCTGTTTTTT.

V is TRBV10-3 and J is TRBJ1-2, with 7 positions matching TRBD1. V lost 6 bases, J lost 9 bases, and 7 bases stayed unmatched. CDR1 is ENHRY and CDR2 is SYGVKD in the germline V gene. CDR3 length: 12 amino acids. CDR3 sequence (DNA): TGTGCCATCAGAGACGGGACAGCGAGCTACACCTTC. The encoded protein is CAIRDGTASYTF.

This clonotype occurred a few times. V usage is TRBV19 and J usage is TRBJ2-1, with D perhaps TRBD1 (6 bases). The CDR3 is 15 residues long. Germline CDR1 LNHDA, CDR2 SQIVND (reference sequence). V gave up 3 bases and J gave up 3 bases, with 12 bases separating them. Written as DNA, the CDR3 is TGTGCCAGTAGTATGGACAGCAAAAACTACAATGAGCAGTTCTTC. This sequence encodes CASSMDSKNYNEQFF.

This clonotype was picked up many times. The chain links TRBV19 to TRBJ2-7; D remains unclear. V gave up 3 bases and J gave up 2 bases, with 11 bases separating them. The CDR3 consists of 14 residues. Germline assignment: CDR1 LNHDA and CDR2 SQIVND (reference sequence). CDR3 DNA: TGTGCCAGTAGTATCGTGGACGGCGCCTACGAGCAGTACTTC. Protein: CASSIVDGAYEQYF.

This clonotype was detected a few times. The chain recombines TRBV5-1 with TRBJ1-4; D is possibly TRBD1 (5 bases). The CDR3 length is 16 residues. CDR1 and CDR2 from the germline V gene are SGHRS and YFSETQ. Trimming cost V 0 bases and J 6 bases, with 15 bases left between them. The CDR3 here is CASSLAGTPGDEKLFF. The CDR3 coding sequence is TGCGCCAGCAGCTTGGCAGGGACGCCCGGCGATGAAAAACTGTTTTTT.

The rearrangement uses TRBV15 and TRBJ1-2; D gene uncertain. This CDR3 contains 14 residues. Trimming pared 1 base from V and 3 bases from J, leaving 9 bases between. The germline CDR1 and CDR2 sequences are LNHNV and YYDKDF (reference sequence). The CDR3 region has the DNA TGTGCCACCAGCAGAGGGGGAGGGTACTATGGCTACACCTTC. Translation: CATSRGGGYYGYTF.

This clonotype was observed a handful of times. The chain employs TRBV6-5 and TRBJ2-4; TRBD2 aligns across 10 bases. CDR3 length: 14 amino acids. Germline trimming cut 5 bases from V and 6 bases from J; bases unmatched to any gene: 4. Germline-derived CDR1 and CDR2 are MNHEY and SVGAGI. The CDR3 loop reads CASSRSGRGNIQYF. The CDR3 region has the DNA TGTGCCAGCAGTCGCAGCGGGAGGGGAAACATTCAGTACTTC.

The CDR3 DNA follows: TGTGCCACCAGTGGAGGACAGGGGGAGGCCTACGAGCAGTACTTC. Translated: CATSGGQGEAYEQYF. V and J are TRBV24-1 and TRBJ2-7, with TRBD1 matching over 10 bases. This CDR3 has 15 amino acids. Unmatched junction bases numbered 5, after V lost 5 bases and J lost 2 bases. CDR1 is KGHDR and CDR2 is SFDVKD in the germline V gene.

In this sample, this clonotype turned up a few times. The chain links TRBV25-1 to TRBJ1-2; a weak D match, TRBD1 (5 bases). The CDR3 is 15 residues long. The V and J ends lost 2 bases and 1 base respectively, with 11 bases between them. Germline V gives CDR1 MGHDK, CDR2 SYGVNS. The CDR3 loop is CASSEEKGFNYGYTF. DNA for the CDR3: TGTGCCAGCAGTGAAGAAAAGGGGTTTAACTATGGCTACACCTTC.

V usage is TRBV5-1 and J usage is TRBJ1-3; the D is unclear. This CDR3 is built from 14 residues. Per germline, CDR1 SGHRS and CDR2 YFSETQ. Trimming took 5 bases from V and 6 from J, leaving 15 bases between them. The CDR3 DNA follows: TGCGCCAGCAGTGCTAAGGTTCAGGCAAACACCATATATTTT. Translation gives CASSAKVQANTIYF. Together with reference TRBV5-1 and TRBJ1-3, the CDR3 gives the full variable domain: KAGVTQTPRYLIKTRGQQVTLSCSPISGHRSVSWYQQTPGQGLQFLFEYFSETQRNKGNFPGRFSGRQFSNSRSEMNVSTLELGDSALYLCASSAKVQANTIYFGEGSWLTVV.

This clonotype was seen repeatedly, ten times or more. V is TRBV9 and J is TRBJ1-5, with D unresolved. V shed 2 bases and J shed 3 bases, with 6 bases lying between them. The CDR3 is made up of 13 amino acids. CDR1 is SGDLS, CDR2 YYNGEE, per germline. The CDR3 DNA reads TGTGCCAGCAGCGTCACACCCAATCAGCCCCAGCATTTT. Translating it yields CASSVTPNQPQHF.

The table lists this clonotype with many counts. This rearrangement joins TRBV29-1 to TRBJ2-7; D may be TRBD2 (5 bases). Trimming cost V 4 bases and J 0 bases, with 16 bases left between them. The CDR3 sequence is 15 residues long. In germline, CDR1 is SQVTM, CDR2 ANQGSEA. The CDR3 region has the DNA TGCAGCGTTGTGTTCCCCCGGGGAAGCTCCTACGAGCAGTACTTC. It is translated as CSVVFPRGSSYEQYF.

Here the CDR3 reads CASSFNPRTGGYGYTF. The CDR3, as DNA: TGTGCCAGCAGCTTTAACCCCCGGACAGGGGGCTATGGCTACACCTTC. V is TRBV7-2 and J is TRBJ1-2; the match to TRBD1 covers 10 bases. Per the germline V gene, CDR1 is SGHTA and CDR2 is FQGNSA. Trimming took 3 bases from V and 4 from J; bases not matched to a gene: 8. The CDR3 spans 16 residues.

The V call is TRBV25-1, the J call TRBJ2-2, with TRBD2 matching 11 bases. From germline, CDR1 is MGHDK and CDR2 SYGVNS. V dropped 6 bases and J dropped 0; count of bases not matched to a gene: 6. CDR3 size: 17 residues. CDR3 residues: CASSRTSGGSNTGELFF. In nucleotides, the CDR3 is TGTGCCAGCAGCCGTACTAGCGGGGGATCGAACACCGGGGAGCTGTTTTTT.

This clonotype was counted ten times or more. This chain connects TRBV2 to TRBJ1-1; 8 positions match TRBD1. Trimming removed 6 bases from V and 4 bases from J; junction bases left unmatched: 4. The germline V gene has CDR1 SNHLY and CDR2 FYNNEI. CDR3 length equals 13 residues. CDR3: CASRGQGSTEAFF. The CDR3 nucleotides read TGTGCCAGCAGAGGACAGGGTTCCACTGAAGCTTTCTTT.

The chain has TRBV5-6 and TRBJ1-4; TRBD1 matches 9 bases. Germline V gene lookup returns CDR1 SGHDT and CDR2 YYEEEE. V was clipped by 3 bases and J by 5 bases; unmatched bases: 11. CDR3 length: 17 residues. CDR3: CASSSGLRDRENEKLFF. CDR3 bases: TGTGCCAGCAGCTCCGGCCTTCGGGACAGGGAGAATGAAAAACTGTTTTTT. Together with reference TRBV5-6 and TRBJ1-4, the CDR3 gives the full variable domain: DAGVTQSPTHLIKTRGQQVTLRCSPKSGHDTVSWYQQALGQGPQFIFQYYEEEERQRGNFPDRFSGHQFPNYSSELNVNALLLGDSALYLCASSSGLRDRENEKLFFGSGTQLSVL.

Details on this clonotype: Relative to the germline gene, one junction end is altered; a read error may explain this. V gene TRBV5-1 combines with J gene TRBJ2-1; possibly TRBD1 or TRBD2 for D (5 bases each). CDR3 size: 16 residues. Germline CDR1 SGHRS, CDR2 YFSETQ. The CDR3 DNA reads as TGCGCTAGCAGCCTACAAGGGAGACAGAGTAACAATGAGCAGTTCTTC. This sequence encodes CASSLQGRQSNNEQFF.

The genes are TRBV14 and TRBJ2-7; D may be TRBD1 (6 bases). Per the germline V gene, CDR1 is SGHDN and CDR2 is FVKESK. Trimming left V 1 base short and J 4 bases short, with 11 bases between. The CDR3 sequence is 14 residues long. The CDR3 DNA follows: TGTGCCAGCAGCCAAGGGGGGCCAGGTTACGAGCAGTACTTC. Residues: CASSQGGPGYEQYF. Looking up the rest from reference TRBV14 and TRBJ2-7 gives the full variable domain: EAGVTQFPSHSVIEKGQTVTLRCDPISGHDNLYWYRRVMGKEIKFLLHFVKESKQDESGMPNNRFLAERTGGTYSTLKVQPAELEDSGVYFCASSQGGPGYEQYFGPGTRLTVT.